One sample yielded the 23 T cell receptor beta chains listed below, sequenced in a study of OX40 agonist ivuxolimab in advanced cancers. The data were produced by immunoSEQ multiplex PCR, yet TCRdb's version contains in-frame clones alone and is incomplete. The sample has 50,000 to 70,000 clones; just over 85% are singletons. This sample comprised CD4+ or CD8+ T cells sorted from blood, obtained in a trial of the OX40 agonist ivuxolimab. The receptor set was obtained from an adult with an advanced solid tumor such as melanoma, head and neck, liver or kidney cancer.

For the CDR3, the DNA is TGTGCCAGCAGTTCTATAGCGAGGAACTCCTACAATGAGCAGTTCTTC. Its protein is CASSSIARNSYNEQFF. J is TRBJ2-1 and V is TRBV28; D might be TRBD2 (5 bases). The CDR3 is 16 residues long. CDR1 is MDHEN and CDR2 is SYDVKM in the germline V gene. V was pared by 4 bases and J by 0 bases, with 13 bases between. Using reference TRBV28 and TRBJ2-1 for the parts outside the CDR3, the full variable domain is DVKVTQSSRYLVKRTGEKVFLECVQDMDHENMFWYRQDPGLGLRLIYFSYDVKMKEKGDIPEGYSVSREKKERFSLILESASTNQTSMYLCASSSIARNSYNEQFFGPGTRLTVL.

V usage is TRBV6-4 and J usage is TRBJ2-1; 11 nucleotides line up with TRBD2. This CDR3 contains 15 residues. V trimming: 4 bases; J trimming: 4 bases; junction bases outside the gene matches: 3. Looked up from germline, CDR1 is MRHNA and CDR2 is SNTAGT. In nucleotides, the CDR3 is TGTGCCAGCAGTGCCCGACTAGCGGGGTACAATGAGCAGTTCTTC. This gives the protein CASSARLAGYNEQFF.

The rearrangement joins TRBV30 to TRBJ2-1; 7 nucleotides line up with TRBD2. This CDR3 has 16 amino acids. V trimming: 2 bases; J trimming: 0 bases; junction bases outside the gene matches: 7. CDR1 and CDR2 (germline): GTSNPN, SVGIG (reference sequence). For the CDR3, the DNA is TGTGCCTGGAGTTTTAGCGGGCGAAGCTCCTACAATGAGCAGTTCTTC. Residues: CAWSFSGRSSYNEQFF.

The rearrangement links TRBV7-3 to TRBJ2-4; maybe TRBD2 (5 bases). Germline CDR1 is SGHTA and CDR2 is FQGTGA. Trimming cost V 2 bases and J 6 bases, with 11 bases left between them. CDR3 length: 14 residues. CDR3 protein: CASSLVSEINIQYF. The CDR3 DNA reads TGTGCCAGCAGCTTAGTTAGCGAGATAAACATTCAGTACTTC.

The chain uses TRBV13 and TRBJ2-7, with TRBD2 identical over 11 bases. This CDR3 is 14 amino acids long. The germline V gene has CDR1 PRHDT and CDR2 FYEKMQ (reference sequence). V was pared by 6 bases and J by 5 bases, with 6 bases of the junction left unmatched. As DNA, the CDR3 is TGTGCCAGCAGACATAGCGGGAGGGCCGACGAGCAGTACTTC. This codes for CASRHSGRADEQYF.

The chain uses TRBV10-2 and TRBJ2-6; 7 bases are a match to TRBD1. Germline lookup yields CDR1 WSHSY and CDR2 SAAADI. The CDR3 loop spans 13 amino acids. With 11 bases clipped from V and 2 bases from J, the junction kept 3 bases outside the gene matches. CDR3 coding DNA: TGCGCCGACAGGGTGACTGGGGCCAACGTCCTGACTTTC. Protein product: CADRVTGANVLTF.

This chain links TRBV29-1 with TRBJ2-5; TRBD2 agrees at 7 bases. Germline trimming cut 6 bases from V and 4 bases from J; bases unmatched to any gene: 14. Germline loops: CDR1 SQVTM, CDR2 ANQGSEA. The CDR3 is 15 residues long. The CDR3 protein is CSVPSGAGIRETQYF. CDR3 in DNA: TGCAGCGTCCCGAGCGGGGCAGGGATACGAGAGACCCAGTACTTC.

The CDR3 bases are TGCGCCAGCAGCCCCCGGACAGGGGGAGACACTGAAGCTTTCTTT. Protein product: CASSPRTGGDTEAFF. The V call is TRBV5-1, the J call TRBJ1-1, with 10 bases matching TRBD1. The V gene end was trimmed by 4 bases and the J gene end by 3 bases; junction bases not matched to a gene: 6. Germline CDR1 and CDR2: SGHRS and YFSETQ. This CDR3 has 15 amino acids.

This clone was seen only a few times. The chain couples TRBV7-9 to TRBJ1-4; the D gene is possibly TRBD1 (5 bases). Deletions cut 5 bases from V and 8 bases from J, with 9 bases between. Germline values: CDR1 SEHNR, CDR2 FQNEAQ (reference sequence). The CDR3 is 12 residues long. The CDR3 nucleotides are TGTGCCAGCAGCCCCCAGGGAGAAAAACTGTTTTTT. This gives the protein CASSPQGEKLFF.

The genes are TRBV6-6 and TRBJ1-2; TRBD1 agrees at 7 bases. This CDR3 region has 14 residues. Germline loops: CDR1 MNHNY, CDR2 SVGAGI (reference sequence). After removal of 7 bases from V and 4 bases from J, the junction contained 9 bases not matched to a gene. CDR3 residues: CASTTTGIGYGYTF. CDR3 in DNA: TGTGCCAGCACTACGACAGGGATTGGCTATGGCTACACCTTC.

The chain employs TRBV6-1 and TRBJ2-7; 10 nucleotides align to TRBD1. The junction had 7 bases not matched to a gene; V was cut back by 7 bases and J by 4 bases. CDR3 length: 14 residues. The germline V gene encodes CDR1 MNHNS and CDR2 SASEGT. The CDR3 loop reads CASKPGQGSYEQYF. As DNA, the CDR3 is TGTGCCAGCAAACCGGGACAGGGGAGTTACGAGCAGTACTTC.

V gene TRBV20-1 combines with J gene TRBJ2-1; D not resolved. The CDR3 runs 11 residues. Trimming removed 4 bases at V and 9 bases at J, with 10 bases between. From germline, CDR1 is DFQATT and CDR2 SNEGSKA (reference sequence). The CDR3 DNA reads TGCAGTGCTATTGGAGTCGGTGAGCAGTTCTTC. This codes for CSAIGVGEQFF.

In its sample, this clone was seen once. The chain recombines TRBV27 with TRBJ1-2, with D hard to call. This CDR3 has 18 amino acids. Trimming took 8 bases from V and 2 from J, leaving 27 bases between them. CDR1 is MNHEY, CDR2 SMNVEV, per germline (reference sequence). The CDR3 nucleotides read TGTGCCAGCTCTATGTCCGTGAAACCGGGTAATACCAACTATGGCTACACCTTC. It yields the protein CASSMSVKPGNTNYGYTF.

This clone has just one count. J is TRBJ1-6 and V is TRBV18; D ambiguous. With 2 bases removed from V and 11 bases from J, the gap between germline ends came to 16 bases. Germline CDR1 KGHSH, CDR2 LQKENI. The CDR3 has 15 amino acids. CDR3 coding DNA: TGTGCCAGCTCACCAAATCGGCAAGGAGGAGCACCCCTCCACTTT. This encodes CASSPNRQGGAPLHF.

The rearrangement joins TRBV10-1 to TRBJ2-1; 8 bases agree with TRBD2. After removal of 6 bases from V and 8 bases from J, the junction contained 24 bases not matched to a gene. Germline V CDR1 and CDR2: WNHNN, SYGVQD (reference sequence). This CDR3 has 19 residues. Here the CDR3 reads CASRAERDKREFGGDEQFF. The CDR3, as DNA: TGCGCCAGCAGGGCGGAAAGGGATAAGCGGGAGTTCGGAGGGGATGAGCAGTTCTTC.

The chain has TRBV6-5 and TRBJ1-3; no clear D. The CDR3 has 14 amino acids. Germline CDR1 MNHEY, CDR2 SVGAGI. The V and J ends lost 8 bases and 1 base respectively, with 12 bases between them. CDR3: CASQSSYSGNTIYF. DNA for the CDR3: TGTGCCAGCCAGAGCTCCTATTCTGGAAACACCATATATTTT.

The count of this clone is one. The rearrangement links TRBV30 to TRBJ2-1; 8 bases are a match to TRBD2. The CDR3 sequence is 13 residues long. The trim removed 0 bases at V and 12 bases at J, leaving 7 bases unmatched. Germline V gene lookup returns CDR1 GTSNPN and CDR2 SVGIG (reference sequence). The CDR3 DNA reads TGTGCCTGGAGTGTAGGAAGGCTAGCGGGGCAGTTCTTC. This codes for CAWSVGRLAGQFF.

The chain links TRBV18 to TRBJ1-4, with D perhaps TRBD1 (5 bases). Per the germline V gene, CDR1 is KGHSH and CDR2 is LQKENI. The V gene lost 2 bases and the J gene lost 5 bases, with 9 bases spanning the gap. The CDR3 extends over 14 amino acids. The CDR3 reads CASSPSRENEKLFF. The DNA for the CDR3 is TGTGCCAGCTCACCATCCAGGGAGAATGAAAAACTGTTTTTT.

The chain is built from TRBV29-1 and TRBJ1-3; D is possibly TRBD1 (5 bases). CDR1 and CDR2 (germline): SQVTM, ANQGSEA. V was trimmed by 7 bases and J by 2 bases, leaving 12 bases between them. The CDR3 consists of 13 residues. CDR3 DNA sequence: TGCAGCGGTTCGGGGGAGGCTGGAAACACCATATATTTT. Amino acid sequence: CSGSGEAGNTIYF.

The rearrangement links TRBV9 to TRBJ2-1; TRBD2 matches 8 bases. The CDR3 extends over 16 amino acids. Germline V gene data show CDR1 as SGDLS and CDR2 as YYNGEE. With V trimmed by 3 bases and J by 3 bases, 8 bases remained unmatched. In DNA form, the CDR3 reads TGTGCCAGCAGCGCCTCCGGGAGGGCCGACTACAATGAGCAGTTCTTC. Its translation is CASSASGRADYNEQFF.

V and J are TRBV7-9 and TRBJ2-2; 10 bases are a match to TRBD1. CDR3 length equals 15 residues. Trimming at V came to 4 bases and at J to 5 bases, leaving 4 bases not matched to a gene. Germline-derived CDR1 and CDR2 are SEHNR and FQNEAQ (reference sequence). CDR3 nucleotides: TGTGCCAGCAGCTCCGACAGGGGGCGGACCGGGGAGCTGTTTTTT. Residues: CASSSDRGRTGELFF.

The rearrangement joins TRBV11-2 to TRBJ2-3, with D maybe TRBD2 (5 bases). V lost 3 bases, J lost 4 bases, and 5 bases lay in between. This CDR3 is 12 amino acids long. Germline values: CDR1 SGHAT, CDR2 FQNNGV. CDR3 DNA: TGTGCCAGCAGCTTGAGGGCAGATACGCAGTATTTT. It yields the protein CASSLRADTQYF.

The chain carries TRBV9 and TRBJ2-3; D possibly corresponds to TRBD2 (6 bases). The CDR3 extends over 16 amino acids. V dropped 4 bases and J dropped 2 bases, with 17 bases sitting between them. The V gene's germline CDR1 is SGDLS and CDR2 YYNGEE. The CDR3 DNA reads TGTGCCAGCAGCCCTCACCTCCGGGAGCCCACAGATACGCAGTATTTT. This codes for CASSPHLREPTDTQYF.